This is a list of T cell receptor beta chains from one sample in a study of T-cell memory formation after mild COVID-19. Each CDR3 protein is one row after TCRdb ran MiXCR on the 5' RACE reads. The table includes under 90,000 distinct CDR3 sequences, approximately 15% detected once. Material for sequencing was PBMCs or a T cell subset sorted from them (not recorded which). These receptors were obtained from an adult woman who had mild COVID-19 (a few samples of this study predate the infection). Cell type and time point are not known. CDR3s include the opening cysteine and the closing phenylalanine or tryptophan. D genes are given only for firm matches. Rows give clone size only sometimes, using once, few, many, or a class for an expanded clone.

TRBV5-1,few,TRBD1,TRBJ2-7,TGCGCCAGCAGTACCGGGACAGGGATCTCCTACGAGCAGTACTTC,CASSTGTGISYEQYF
TRBV30,many,-,TRBJ2-1,TGTGCGGCGGGAAGTGATGAGCAGTTCTTC,CAAGSDEQFF
TRBV29-1,few,-,TRBJ2-7,TGCAGCGTTGGTCAGACGGCCTACGAGCAGTACTTC,CSVGQTAYEQYF
TRBV15,-,-,TRBJ2-5,TGTGCCACCAGCAGAGCCGACAGGTTCCAAGAGACCCAGTACTTC,CATSRADRFQETQYF
TRBV24-1,-,TRBD2,TRBJ2-1,TGTGCCACCAGCCTACTAGCGGGAGGGAGCAATGAGCAGTTCTTC,CATSLLAGGSNEQFF
TRBV6-2/TRBV6-3,-,TRBD2,TRBJ2-1,TGTGCCAGCAGTCTTAGACTAGCGGGAGGCCTCGGCGATGAGCAGTTCTTC,CASSLRLAGGLGDEQFF
TRBV6-2/TRBV6-3,-,-,TRBJ2-5,TGTGCCAGCAGTTACGAAGCTCTACAAGAGACCCAGTACTTC,CASSYEALQETQYF
TRBV4-1,-,TRBD1,TRBJ2-7,TGCGCCAGCAGCCAGCCACGAACAGGGGACGAGCAGTACTTC,CASSQPRTGDEQYF
TRBV6-5,few,-,TRBJ2-7,TGTGCCAGCCAACCGTCAGGGGATTACTACGAGCAGTACTTC,CASQPSGDYYEQYF
TRBV7-9,-,TRBD1,TRBJ2-7,TGTGCCAGCAGGGGACAGCACTACGAGCAGTACTTC,CASRGQHYEQYF
TRBV20-1,few,-,TRBJ2-7,TGCAGTGCACGCAACACAGGCTCCTACGAGCAGTACTTC,CSARNTGSYEQYF
TRBV5-1,many,-,TRBJ2-7,TGCGCCAGCAGCTTGGCCGGCTTCTCCTACGAGCAGTACTTC,CASSLAGFSYEQYF
TRBV27,many,TRBD2,TRBJ2-1,TGTGCCAGCAGTTTTTCGACTAGCGGGGTGGTTGAGCAGTTCTTC,CASSFSTSGVVEQFF
TRBV7-3,-,-,TRBJ2-1,TGTGCCAGCAGCCGAGGGGACGGCCATTCTGAGCAGTTCTTC,CASSRGDGHSEQFF
TRBV20-1,few,-,TRBJ2-5,TGCAGTGCGTCCCCGGGCCTTCTAGGACAAGAGACCCAGTACTTC,CSASPGLLGQETQYF
TRBV15,-,-,TRBJ2-2,TGTGCCACCAGCAGAGTAACAGGGAACACCGGGGAGCTGTTTTTT,CATSRVTGNTGELFF
TRBV7-9,many,TRBD1,TRBJ2-3,TGTGCCAGCAGCCCCCGGGGACAGGCCCGCACAGATACGCAGTATTTT,CASSPRGQARTDTQYF
TRBV7-8,few,-,TRBJ2-5,TGTGCCAGCAGCTTAGAAGGGGGAGACGGTCCAGAGACCCAGTACTTC,CASSLEGGDGPETQYF
TRBV7-9,few,-,TRBJ2-1,TGTGCCAGCAGCCCCTCCACCGGCGGAGTCTACAATGAGCAGTTCTTC,CASSPSTGGVYNEQFF
TRBV7-2,many,-,TRBJ2-3,TGTGCCAGCAGCTCCATAAGCACAGATACGCAGTATTTT,CASSSISTDTQYF
TRBV6-6,-,TRBD2,TRBJ2-5,TGTGCCAGCAGTCAGGGACTAGCGGGAGAAGAGACCCAGTACTTC,CASSQGLAGEETQYF
TRBV7-6,-,TRBD1,TRBJ2-7,TGTGCCAGCAGCCCAGCTACAGGGGTTGTCTACGAGCAGTACTTC,CASSPATGVVYEQYF
TRBV28,-,TRBD1,TRBJ2-7,TGTGCCAGCAGTTTAATTGGGACAGGGGTCGAGCAGTACTTC,CASSLIGTGVEQYF
TRBV12-3/TRBV12-4,few,-,TRBJ2-3,TGTGCCAGCAGTTTATTGTCCCTTTCAGATACGCAGTATTTT,CASSLLSLSDTQYF
TRBV7-2,few,TRBD1,TRBJ2-7,TGTGCCAGCAGCTTAGCGCACAGGGGTTCCTACGAGCAGTACTTC,CASSLAHRGSYEQYF
TRBV12-3/TRBV12-4,few,-,TRBJ1-2,TGTGCCAGCAGTCCTTCCGCCCATGCCGTAGCAGGCTACACCTTC,CASSPSAHAVAGYTF
TRBV7-8,-,TRBD1,TRBJ2-1,TGTGCCAGCCGAAAGGACAGGGTCGGTTACAATGAGCAGTTCTTC,CASRKDRVGYNEQFF
TRBV7-9,few,-,TRBJ1-6,TGTGCCAGCAGCCTCGACCGGAGCTCCTATAATTCACCCCTCCACTTT,CASSLDRSSYNSPLHF